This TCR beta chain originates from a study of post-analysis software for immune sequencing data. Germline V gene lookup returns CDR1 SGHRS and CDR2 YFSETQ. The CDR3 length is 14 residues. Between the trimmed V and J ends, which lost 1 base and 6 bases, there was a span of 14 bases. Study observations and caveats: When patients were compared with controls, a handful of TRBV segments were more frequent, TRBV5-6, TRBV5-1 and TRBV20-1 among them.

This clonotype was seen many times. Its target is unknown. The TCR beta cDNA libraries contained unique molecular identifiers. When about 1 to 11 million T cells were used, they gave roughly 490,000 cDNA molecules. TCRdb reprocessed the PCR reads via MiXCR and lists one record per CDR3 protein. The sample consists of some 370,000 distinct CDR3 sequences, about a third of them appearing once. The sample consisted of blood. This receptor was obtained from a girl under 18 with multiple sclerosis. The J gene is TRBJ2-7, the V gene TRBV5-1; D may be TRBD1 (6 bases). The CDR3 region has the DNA TGCGCCAGCAGCTTGAGGGGGTTGAGGGGCGAGCAGTACTTC. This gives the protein CASSLRGLRGEQYF.